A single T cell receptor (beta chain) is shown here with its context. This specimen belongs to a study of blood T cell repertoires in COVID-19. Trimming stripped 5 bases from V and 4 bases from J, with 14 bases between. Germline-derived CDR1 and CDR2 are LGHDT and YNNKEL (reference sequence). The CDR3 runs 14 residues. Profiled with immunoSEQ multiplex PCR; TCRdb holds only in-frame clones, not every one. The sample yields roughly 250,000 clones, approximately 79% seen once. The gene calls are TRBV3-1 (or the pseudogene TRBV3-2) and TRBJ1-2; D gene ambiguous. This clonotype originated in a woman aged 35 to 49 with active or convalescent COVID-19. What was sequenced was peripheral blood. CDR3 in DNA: TGTGCCAGCAGCTCCCGCGGGGTTTCCTATGGCTACACCTTC. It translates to CASSSRGVSYGYTF.